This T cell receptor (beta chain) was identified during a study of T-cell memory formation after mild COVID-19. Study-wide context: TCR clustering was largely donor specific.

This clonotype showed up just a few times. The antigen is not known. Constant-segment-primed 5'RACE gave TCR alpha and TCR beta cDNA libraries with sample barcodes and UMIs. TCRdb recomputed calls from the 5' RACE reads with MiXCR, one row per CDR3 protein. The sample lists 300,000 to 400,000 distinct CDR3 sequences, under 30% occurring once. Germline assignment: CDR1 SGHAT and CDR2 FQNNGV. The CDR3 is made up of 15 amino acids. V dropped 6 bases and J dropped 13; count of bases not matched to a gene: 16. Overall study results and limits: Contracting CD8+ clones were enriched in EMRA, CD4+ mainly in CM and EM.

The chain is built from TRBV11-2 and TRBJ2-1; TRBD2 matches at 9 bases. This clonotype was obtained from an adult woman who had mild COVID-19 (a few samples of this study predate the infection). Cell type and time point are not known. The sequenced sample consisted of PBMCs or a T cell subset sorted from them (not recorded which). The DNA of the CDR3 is TGTGCCAGCAGTCCGGCGGGCGGGAGGGCCCCGACTCAGTTCTTC. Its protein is CASSPAGGRAPTQFF.